The T cell receptor beta chain under discussion was sequenced for a study of OX40 agonist ivuxolimab in advanced cancers. CDR1 and CDR2 from the germline V gene are SGHTA and FQGNSA. V dropped 4 bases and J dropped 4 bases, with 8 bases sitting between them. The CDR3 spans 12 residues. This table comes from immunoSEQ multiplex PCR, and its TCRdb copy is limited to in-frame clones, with some not included. In the table there are 83,000 or so clones, 90% of which are singletons. The rearrangement links TRBV7-2 to TRBJ2-7; possible D gene TRBD1, 5 bases. This material consisted of CD4+ or CD8+ T cells sorted from blood, taken in a trial of the OX40 agonist ivuxolimab. This sequence originates from an adult with an advanced solid tumor such as melanoma, head and neck, liver or kidney cancer. The CDR3 nucleotides are TGTGCCAGCAGCTACGACAGTTACGAGCAGTACTTC. This gives the protein CASSYDSYEQYF.